Listed below are T cell receptor beta chains from one sample, sequenced in a study of molecular identifiers for immune sequencing clone quantification. TCRdb re-analysed the PCR reads in MiXCR, keeping a single row per CDR3 protein. The sample includes about half a million distinct CDR3 sequences, about a fifth of them seen just once. Sequencing was performed on naive CD8+ T cells from blood, with Jurkat cell RNA spiked in. Source of these receptors: a human donor in good health. Some libraries in this study had Jurkat cell RNA spiked in. The CDR3 runs from the conserved cysteine through the conserved F or W. The D gene is left open where the match is weak. Clone size appears in some rows only: once, few, many, or a class for an expanded clone.

j_call v_call d_call clone_size cdr3_nt cdr3_aa
TRBJ1-4 TRBV19 TRBD1 few TGTGCCAGTAGTATAGGACAGGGGGTTGGTGAAAAACTGTTTTTT CASSIGQGVGEKLFF
TRBJ2-3 TRBV24-1 TRBD2 - TGTGCCACCAGTGCGGCTAGCGGGTCAGATACGCAGTATTTT CATSAASGSDTQYF
TRBJ2-5 TRBV3-1 - many TGTGCCAGCAGCCCGACCAGACTAGAAGAGACCCAGTACTTC CASSPTRLEETQYF
TRBJ1-2 TRBV7-9 TRBD1 - TGTGCCAGCAGCTTAGTGGTGGACAGGGACGGCTACACCTTC CASSLVVDRDGYTF
TRBJ2-1 TRBV13 - - TGTGCCAGCAGCTGGGGACCCCATGAGCAGTTCTTC CASSWGPHEQFF
TRBJ2-3 TRBV7-3 - many TGTGCCAGCAGCCCGGGACTTACAGAGGGAGATACGCAGTATTTT CASSPGLTEGDTQYF
TRBJ2-5 TRBV9 TRBD2 many TGTGCCAGCAGCGTAGGCCTTATAGCGGGGGTACAAGAGACCCAGTACTTC CASSVGLIAGVQETQYF
TRBJ2-3 TRBV4-3 TRBD2 - TGCGCCAGCAGCCAGTATTTAGCGGGGGGGCTTGGCGATACGCAGTATTTT CASSQYLAGGLGDTQYF
TRBJ1-5 TRBV7-8 TRBD1 few TGTGCCAGCAGCCCGTGGACAGGACCCAATCAGCCCCAGCATTTT CASSPWTGPNQPQHF
TRBJ2-3 TRBV27 TRBD1 - TGTGCCAGCAGTCCAATACAGGGGTCCAGACTAAGCACAGATACGCAGTATTTT CASSPIQGSRLSTDTQYF
TRBJ2-4 TRBV29-1 - many TGCAGCGTCACGGACAATACCAAAAACATTCAGTACTTC CSVTDNTKNIQYF
TRBJ2-6 TRBV9 - many TGTGCCAGCAGCGTAGGGTCCGGGCCTGGGGCCAACGTCCTGACTTTC CASSVGSGPGANVLTF
TRBJ2-5 TRBV27 TRBD1 - TGTGCCAGCAGTTTATCGAAAGGGACAGTCGTAGAGACCCAGTACTTC CASSLSKGTVVETQYF
TRBJ1-5 TRBV14 - - TGTGCCAGCAGCCAAGAAGGGAGATGGATCGGGGACAGCAATCAGCCCCAGCATTTT CASSQEGRWIGDSNQPQHF
TRBJ1-3 TRBV4-3 - - TGCGCCAGCAGCGAGAGTTTGTACACATTCGAAAACACCATATATTTT CASSESLYTFENTIYF
TRBJ2-5 TRBV13 - many TGTGCCAGCAGCTCTAATTTACTGGGCGGGCAAGAGACCCAGTACTTC CASSSNLLGGQETQYF
TRBJ1-3 TRBV13 - - TGTGCCAGCAGCTTAGGGGGGTTTGGAAACACCATATATTTT CASSLGGFGNTIYF
TRBJ2-7 TRBV28 - many TGTGCCAGCAGTTTTACCCCCCTCGGGTTAACCTACGAGCAGTACTTC CASSFTPLGLTYEQYF
TRBJ1-6 TRBV4-3 TRBD1 many TGCGCCAGCAGCCGCGGACAGGTTCATTCACCCCTCCACTTT CASSRGQVHSPLHF
TRBJ1-1 TRBV11-2 - - TGTGCCAGCAGCTTAGATACAAACACTGGAGCTTTCTTT CASSLDTNTGAFF
TRBJ1-1 TRBV7-9 TRBD1 many TGTGCCAGCAGCCTGGGACAGGGGGCTGGCACTGAAGCTTTCTTT CASSLGQGAGTEAFF
TRBJ2-3 TRBV6-2/TRBV6-3 - - TGTGCCAGCAGTTACGGGCCGAGGGGTGATACGCAGTATTTT CASSYGPRGDTQYF
TRBJ2-2 TRBV7-2 - many TGTGCCAGCAGCTTAGTATCGGCGGCCGGGGAGCTGTTTTTT CASSLVSAAGELFF
TRBJ2-5 TRBV10-1 - few TGCGCCAGCAGTGATAACCAGAAAGAGACCCAGTACTTC CASSDNQKETQYF
TRBJ2-7 TRBV10-3 - - TGTGCCATCAGTGAGTCGGACAGACTGACCTACGAGCAGTACTTC CAISESDRLTYEQYF
TRBJ2-7 TRBV11-3 TRBD1 - TGTGCCAGCAGCGGGTCCGGGACAGAGTCCTACGAGCAGTACTTC CASSGSGTESYEQYF
TRBJ2-7 TRBV9 TRBD2 many TGTGCCAGCAGCCCATCGGGAGGACGCCGGACCGAGCAGTACTTC CASSPSGGRRTEQYF
TRBJ1-1 TRBV4-3 - many TGCGCCAGCAGCCAAGGGACAACAGGGTTACCGAGTACTGAAGCTTTCTTT CASSQGTTGLPSTEAFF
TRBJ1-1 TRBV14 - few TGTGCCAGCAGCCAAGGGGAGGCTTTCTTT CASSQGEAFF
TRBJ2-7 TRBV3-1 TRBD2 - TGTGCCAGCAGCCAAGACGGGACTAGCGGGGTTTACGAGCAGTACTTC CASSQDGTSGVYEQYF
TRBJ2-3 TRBV2 - many TGTGCCAGCAGTGAAGCGCCTAGCACAGATACGCAGTATTTT CASSEAPSTDTQYF
TRBJ2-5 TRBV7-9 - many TGTGCCAGCAGCTTAGCAGGGGCTACACAAGAGACCCAGTACTTC CASSLAGATQETQYF
TRBJ2-5 TRBV7-9 - many TGTGCCAGCAGCTCTGACCAAGTCCAAGAGACCCAGTACTTC CASSSDQVQETQYF
TRBJ2-5 TRBV10-3 TRBD1 - TGCGCCATCCTCGAGAAGACAGGGGGCCGGGAGACCCAGTACTTC CAILEKTGGRETQYF
TRBJ2-3 TRBV27 TRBD2 - TGTGCCGGCAGTGCCCGCCTGGCGGGAGACCCTACAGATACGCAGTATTTT CAGSARLAGDPTDTQYF